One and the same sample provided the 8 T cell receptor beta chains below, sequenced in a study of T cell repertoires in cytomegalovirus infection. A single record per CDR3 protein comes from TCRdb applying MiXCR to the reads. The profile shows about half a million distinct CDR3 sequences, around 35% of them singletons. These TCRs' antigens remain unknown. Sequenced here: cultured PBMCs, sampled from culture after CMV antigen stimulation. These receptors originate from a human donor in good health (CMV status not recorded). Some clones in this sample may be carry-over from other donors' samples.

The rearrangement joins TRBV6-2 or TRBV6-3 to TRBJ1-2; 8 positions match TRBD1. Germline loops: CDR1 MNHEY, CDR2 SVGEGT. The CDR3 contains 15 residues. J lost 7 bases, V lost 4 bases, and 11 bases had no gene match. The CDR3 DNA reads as TGTGCCAGCAGTTCCCACAGGGGGAAGAGGCGTGGCTACACCTTC. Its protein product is CASSSHRGKRRGYTF.

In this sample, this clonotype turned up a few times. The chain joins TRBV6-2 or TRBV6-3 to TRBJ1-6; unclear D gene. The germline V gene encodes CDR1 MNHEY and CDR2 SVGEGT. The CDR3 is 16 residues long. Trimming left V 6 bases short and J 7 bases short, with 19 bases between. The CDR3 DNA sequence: TGTGCCAGCAGACACCCCCCAGGCCTCCGGAATTCACCCCTCCACTTT. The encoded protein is CASRHPPGLRNSPLHF.

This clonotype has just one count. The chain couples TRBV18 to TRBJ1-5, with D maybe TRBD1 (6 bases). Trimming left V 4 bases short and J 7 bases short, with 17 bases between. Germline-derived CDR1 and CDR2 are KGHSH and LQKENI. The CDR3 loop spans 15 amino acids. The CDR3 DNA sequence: TGTGCCAGCTCACAGGCAGGGGCTGCCCGGCAGCCCCAGCATTTT. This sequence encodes CASSQAGAARQPQHF. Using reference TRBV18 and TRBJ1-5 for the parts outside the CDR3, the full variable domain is NAGVMQNPRHLVRRRGQEARLRCSPMKGHSHVYWYRQLPEEGLKFMVYLQKENIIDESGMPKERFSAEFPKEGPSILRIQQVVRGDSAAYFCASSQAGAARQPQHFGDGTRLSIL.

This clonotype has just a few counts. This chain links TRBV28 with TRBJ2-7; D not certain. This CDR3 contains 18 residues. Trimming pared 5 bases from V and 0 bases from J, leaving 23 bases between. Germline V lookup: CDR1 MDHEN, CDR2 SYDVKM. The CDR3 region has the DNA TGTGCCAGCAGTCGCCCGCCAATTTTCAAGATAAGCTCCTACGAGCAGTACTTC. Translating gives CASSRPPIFKISSYEQYF.

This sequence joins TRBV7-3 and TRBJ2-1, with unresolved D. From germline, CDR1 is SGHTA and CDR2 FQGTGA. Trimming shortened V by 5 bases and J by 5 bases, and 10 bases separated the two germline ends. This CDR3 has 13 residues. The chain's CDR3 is CASSTRHNNEQFF. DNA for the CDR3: TGTGCCAGCAGCACTCGACACAACAATGAGCAGTTCTTC.

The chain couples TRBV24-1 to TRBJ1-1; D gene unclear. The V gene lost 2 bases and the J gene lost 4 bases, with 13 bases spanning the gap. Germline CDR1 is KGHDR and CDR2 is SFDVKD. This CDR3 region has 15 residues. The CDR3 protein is CATSDSQAGSTEAFF. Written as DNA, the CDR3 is TGTGCCACCAGTGATTCGCAGGCTGGGAGCACTGAAGCTTTCTTT.

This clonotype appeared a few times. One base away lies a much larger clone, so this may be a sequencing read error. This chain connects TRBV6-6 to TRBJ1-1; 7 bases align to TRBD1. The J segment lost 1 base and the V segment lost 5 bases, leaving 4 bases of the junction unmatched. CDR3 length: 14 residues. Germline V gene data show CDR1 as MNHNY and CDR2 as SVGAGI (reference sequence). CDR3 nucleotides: TGTGCCAGCAGTGGAGACAGGGCGAACACTGAAGCTTTCTTT. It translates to CASSGDRANTEAFF.

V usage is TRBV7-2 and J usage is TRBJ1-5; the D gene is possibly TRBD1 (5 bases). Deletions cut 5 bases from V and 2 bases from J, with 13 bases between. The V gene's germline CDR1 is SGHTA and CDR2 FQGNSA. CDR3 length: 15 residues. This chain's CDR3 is CASSPWTRGNQPQHF. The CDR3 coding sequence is TGTGCCAGCAGCCCTTGGACAAGGGGCAATCAGCCCCAGCATTTT.